Listed below are T cell receptor beta chains from one sample, sequenced in a study of blood T cell repertoires in COVID-19. Using immunoSEQ multiplex PCR, the repertoire was profiled, and TCRdb retains in-frame clones only, with some absent. The sample contains 360,000 or so clones, around 86% of which appear only once. Sequencing was carried out using PBMCs or T cells enriched from blood (not recorded which). The receptors here all came from a woman aged 45-60 years who had recovered from COVID-19. CDR3s include the opening cysteine and the closing phenylalanine or tryptophan. The order of the fields is clone size, V gene, D gene, J gene, CDR3 protein, CDR3 DNA. A D gene is named only where the DNA matches it firmly. Clone size, where shown, is once, few, many, or a class for clones that have expanded.

once,TRBV11-3,.,TRBJ2-7,CASSSPRGGSAYEQYF,TGTGCCAGCAGCTCCCCCCGGGGAGGCTCGGCCTACGAGCAGTACTTC
.,TRBV18,.,TRBJ1-4,CASSRGYVGEKLFF,TGTGCCAGCTCACGCGGGTATGTGGGCGAAAAACTGTTTTTT
.,TRBV6-2/TRBV6-3,TRBD1,TRBJ1-6,CASSWTGNSPLHF,TGTGCCAGCAGTTGGACAGGCAATTCACCCCTCCACTTT
few,TRBV7-2,.,TRBJ1-5,CASSYPTEGNQPQHF,TGTGCCAGCAGCTACCCTACAGAAGGCAATCAGCCCCAGCATTTT
.,TRBV7-2,.,TRBJ1-2,CASSLGQGNSYTF,TGTGCCAGCAGCTTAGGCCAGGGTAATAGCTACACCTTC
.,TRBV30,.,TRBJ1-5,CAWSGGPNQPQHF,TGTGCCTGGAGTGGGGGGCCAAATCAGCCCCAGCATTTT
.,TRBV30,.,TRBJ1-1,CAWSQGNTEAFF,TGTGCCTGGAGTCAGGGGAACACTGAAGCTTTCTTT
once,TRBV19,.,TRBJ1-1,CASSAQEVTTEAFF,TGTGCCAGTAGTGCACAGGAAGTTACCACTGAAGCTTTCTTT
once,TRBV5-6,.,TRBJ2-6,CASSWGGSSGANVLTF,TGTGCCAGCAGCTGGGGGGGCAGCTCTGGGGCCAACGTCCTGACTTTC
.,TRBV25-1,.,TRBJ2-5,CASRGGRETQYF,TGTGCCAGCCGGGGAGGACGGGAGACCCAGTACTTC
few,TRBV30,.,TRBJ1-6,CAWSTITSDSPLHF,TGTGCCTGGAGTACTATCACCTCTGATTCACCCCTCCACTTT
.,TRBV7-8,TRBD1,TRBJ1-1,CASSLDRGSTEAFF,TGTGCCAGCAGCTTAGACAGGGGGAGCACTGAAGCTTTCTTT
.,TRBV9,.,TRBJ1-1,CASSPRAGRSNTEAFF,TGTGCCAGCAGTCCTAGGGCGGGCCGATCGAACACTGAAGCTTTCTTT
few,TRBV10-2,.,TRBJ1-6,CASRSPGVNSPLHF,TGCGCCAGCAGGTCTCCAGGGGTCAATTCACCCCTCCACTTT
few,TRBV7-3,.,TRBJ2-2,CASSLIGGQNTGELFF,TGTGCCAGCAGCTTAATCGGTGGTCAGAACACCGGGGAGCTGTTTTTT
.,TRBV2,.,TRBJ2-2,CASRPDTGELFF,TGTGCCAGCAGGCCAGATACCGGGGAGCTGTTTTTT
.,TRBV10-3,.,TRBJ1-3,CATTQPGGVGNTIYF,TGTGCCACCACGCAACCTGGAGGGGTGGGAAACACCATATATTTT
few,TRBV19,TRBD2,TRBJ2-2,CASSIVAGYTGELFF,TGTGCCAGTAGTATTGTAGCGGGGTACACCGGGGAGCTGTTTTTT
.,TRBV30,.,TRBJ1-2,CAWSITFAGAGGYTF,TGTGCCTGGAGTATAACCTTCGCAGGGGCCGGTGGCTACACCTTC
.,TRBV4-3,TRBD1,TRBJ2-2,CASSNRGQSSGELFF,TGCGCCAGCAGCAACAGGGGGCAATCGTCCGGGGAGCTGTTTTTT
.,TRBV6-2/TRBV6-3,TRBD2,TRBJ2-3,CASSHRTSVGWTDTQYF,TGTGCCAGCAGCCACCGGACTAGTGTCGGGTGGACAGATACGCAGTATTTT
.,TRBV7-8,TRBD1,TRBJ2-3,CASRPVTGIVDTQYF,TGTGCCAGCAGGCCGGTGACAGGGATTGTGGATACGCAGTATTTT
.,TRBV18,TRBD1,TRBJ1-1,CASSPYRGTEAFF,TGTGCCAGCTCACCCTACAGGGGAACTGAAGCTTTCTTT
.,TRBV18,.,TRBJ1-3,CASSPGDKPGNTIYF,TGTGCCAGCTCACCAGGGGACAAGCCAGGAAACACCATATATTTT
.,TRBV6-1,TRBD1,TRBJ2-7,CASSEWTGVLYEQYF,TGTGCCAGCAGTGAATGGACAGGGGTACTCTACGAGCAGTACTTC
.,TRBV6-4,.,TRBJ1-2,CASSEKDSRDGGGYTF,TGTGCCAGCAGTGAAAAGGACAGTCGGGACGGAGGTGGCTACACCTTC
.,TRBV5-1,TRBD1,TRBJ2-7,CASSPRTGPAWHEQYF,TGCGCCAGCAGCCCTAGGACAGGACCCGCTTGGCACGAGCAGTACTTC
.,TRBV3-1/TRBV3-2,TRBD1,TRBJ1-1,CASSQADRRPAAFF,TGTGCCAGCAGCCAAGCGGACAGGCGACCGGCAGCTTTCTTT
.,TRBV6-4,TRBD2,TRBJ2-3,CASRTSGRAADTQYF,TGTGCCAGCAGAACTAGCGGGAGGGCCGCAGATACGCAGTATTTT
once,TRBV11-2,.,TRBJ2-3,CASSFGEDTQYF,TGTGCCAGCAGCTTCGGGGAAGATACGCAGTATTTT
.,TRBV28,TRBD1,TRBJ1-2,CASSPTGVGYTF,TGTGCCAGCAGCCCTACAGGGGTTGGCTACACCTTC
once,TRBV5-1,.,TRBJ2-2,CASSLVRAGTGELFF,TGCGCCAGCAGCTTGGTCCGCGCAGGGACCGGGGAGCTGTTTTTT
.,TRBV7-2,TRBD1,TRBJ1-2,CASSLRTGTANGYTF,TGTGCCAGCAGCTTACGGACCGGGACAGCTAATGGCTACACCTTC
.,TRBV3-1/TRBV3-2,.,TRBJ1-1,CASQVANTEAFF,TGTGCCAGCCAGGTTGCGAACACTGAAGCTTTCTTT
.,TRBV5-5,.,TRBJ1-5,CASSLNTQNQPQHF,TGTGCCAGCAGCTTGAATACACAGAATCAGCCCCAGCATTTT
.,TRBV24-1,.,TRBJ2-1,CATSDSGLYNEQFF,TGTGCCACCAGTGATTCGGGACTTTACAATGAGCAGTTCTTC
once,TRBV10-2,.,TRBJ2-7,CASKTGPERTYEQYF,TGCGCCAGCAAAACAGGACCCGAGAGAACCTACGAGCAGTACTTC
.,TRBV3-1/TRBV3-2,TRBD1,TRBJ2-7,CASSQGTGSNEQYF,TGTGCCAGCAGCCAAGGGACAGGGTCCAACGAGCAGTACTTC
.,TRBV5-4,.,TRBJ2-1,CASSPGSSDYNEQFF,TGTGCCAGCAGCCCCGGGTCGTCGGATTACAATGAGCAGTTCTTC
.,TRBV29-1,TRBD1,TRBJ1-2,CSVGNRDRGYFKNGYTF,TGCAGCGTTGGAAACCGGGACAGGGGGTACTTTAAGAATGGCTACACCTTC
.,TRBV9,TRBD2,TRBJ2-1,CASSKLAGGLIEQFF,TGTGCCAGCAGCAAACTAGCGGGGGGGCTGATTGAGCAGTTCTTC
.,TRBV13,.,TRBJ2-7,CASSQGLAASYEQYF,TGTGCCAGCAGCCAGGGGCTAGCGGCCTCCTACGAGCAGTACTTC
.,TRBV9,TRBD1,TRBJ2-3,CASRPTGADTQYF,TGTGCCAGCAGGCCTACAGGGGCAGATACGCAGTATTTT
.,TRBV4-1,TRBD1,TRBJ1-3,CASSQPNTGGGNTIYF,TGCGCCAGCAGCCAACCTAACACAGGGGGAGGAAACACCATATATTTT
.,TRBV14,TRBD1,TRBJ1-2,CASSLTGTGYGYTF,TGTGCCAGCAGCCTTACCGGGACAGGGTATGGCTACACCTTC
.,TRBV18,.,TRBJ2-2,CASSPAGGDTGELFF,TGTGCCAGCTCCCCCGCGGGCGGAGACACCGGGGAGCTGTTTTTT
.,TRBV30,TRBD1,TRBJ2-3,CAWSGTGADTQYF,TGTGCCTGGAGTGGGACAGGGGCAGATACGCAGTATTTT
.,TRBV29-1,TRBD1,TRBJ2-7,CSVQGDYEQYF,TGCAGCGTCCAGGGGGATTACGAGCAGTACTTC
.,TRBV14,.,TRBJ2-1,CASSQAQYSYNEQFF,TGTGCCAGCAGCCAAGCACAATACTCCTACAATGAGCAGTTCTTC
.,TRBV10-3,.,TRBJ1-2,CAISESGTKRQVGIGYTF,TGTGCCATCAGTGAGTCGGGAACAAAACGACAGGTGGGGATCGGCTACACCTTC
few,TRBV19,TRBD1,TRBJ2-5,CASRDREETQYF,TGTGCCAGTAGGGACAGGGAAGAGACCCAGTACTTC
.,TRBV24-1,TRBD2,TRBJ2-1,CATSDLSSGTGEQFF,TGTGCCACCAGTGATTTATCCAGCGGGACCGGTGAGCAGTTCTTC